Below are 17 T cell receptor beta chains sequenced from a single sample in a study of cytomegalovirus exposure and HLA in healthy donors. Repertoires were generated with immunoSEQ multiplex PCR, while TCRdb's copy carries only in-frame clones and drops some. The sample carries under 250,000 clones, around nine tenths recorded once. Sequencing was carried out using PBMCs. The receptors were sampled from a man between 18 and 35 years old in good health and CMV-seronegative.

This chain connects TRBV15 to TRBJ1-1; D possibly corresponds to TRBD1 (5 bases). The CDR3 runs to 18 residues. Trimming took 2 bases from V and 2 from J, leaving 21 bases between them. Germline lookup yields CDR1 LNHNV and CDR2 YYDKDF (reference sequence). As DNA, the CDR3 is TGTGCCACCAGCAGAATGGGCCGGGGGACCTGGGCCAACACTGAAGCTTTCTTT. The encoded protein is CATSRMGRGTWANTEAFF.

The chain combines TRBV2 with TRBJ1-5; TRBD1 matches 8 bases. This CDR3 contains 17 residues. Germline V gene sequence: CDR1 SNHLY, CDR2 FYNNEI. J lost 4 bases, V lost 5 bases, and 13 bases had no gene match. The CDR3 sequence is CASSPGRGTGLNQPQHF. Here the CDR3 DNA reads TGTGCCAGCAGTCCCGGTAGAGGGACAGGTCTAAATCAGCCCCAGCATTTT.

The J gene is TRBJ2-7, the V gene TRBV4-3; 13 bases fit TRBD2. The CDR3 length is 14 residues. V lost 1 base, J lost 6 bases, and 0 bases stayed unmatched. Germline V gene sequence: CDR1 LGHNA, CDR2 YSLEER. The chain's CDR3 is CASSQGTSGSEQYF. In DNA form, the CDR3 reads TGCGCCAGCAGCCAAGGGACTAGCGGGAGCGAGCAGTACTTC.

The chain couples TRBV10-3 to TRBJ1-5, with a tentative D call TRBD1 (5 bases). The V gene's germline CDR1 is ENHRY and CDR2 SYGVKD. The CDR3 runs to 14 residues. Trimming stripped 3 bases from V and 3 bases from J, with 9 bases between. The CDR3 is CAISEDSYNQPQHF. CDR3 coding DNA: TGTGCCATCAGTGAAGACAGTTACAATCAGCCCCAGCATTTT.

V and J are TRBV18 and TRBJ1-6; TRBD1 matches 7 bases. The trim removed 4 bases at V and 16 bases at J, leaving 19 bases unmatched. CDR1 and CDR2 (germline): KGHSH, LQKENI. The CDR3 covers 16 residues. In DNA form, the CDR3 reads TGTGCCAGCTCACGGCGGGACAGCCCTGGGGACCCGTTACTCCACTTT. It codes for CASSRRDSPGDPLLHF.

This chain connects TRBV7-2 to TRBJ2-3, with 10 bases that match TRBD2. The germline V gene encodes CDR1 SGHTA and CDR2 FQGNSA. V trimming: 4 bases; J trimming: 5 bases; junction bases outside the gene matches: 9. The CDR3 is 16 amino acids. CDR3 nucleotide sequence: TGTGCCAGCAGCTCTAACCGAGCGGGGGGGCAAGATACGCAGTATTTT. Translated: CASSSNRAGGQDTQYF.

The chain carries TRBV6-6 and TRBJ1-1; a weak D match, TRBD1 (6 bases). Trimming left V 3 bases short and J 4 bases short, with 9 bases between. CDR1 and CDR2 from the germline V gene are MNHNY and SVGAGI (reference sequence). This CDR3 is 13 amino acids long. This chain's CDR3 is CASSYRGGTEAFF. The CDR3 DNA follows: TGTGCCAGCAGTTATAGGGGGGGCACTGAAGCTTTCTTT.

The genes are TRBV11-2 and TRBJ1-6, with D unclear. V was shortened by 1 base and J by 15 bases, with 19 bases between the two germline ends. Per the germline V gene, CDR1 is SGHAT and CDR2 is FQNNGV. There are 15 residues in the CDR3. As DNA, the CDR3 is TGTGCCAGCAGCTTAGCTTTAAGTTACGGACTCATCCTCCACTTT. It codes for CASSLALSYGLILHF.

The rearrangement links TRBV7-2 to TRBJ2-7, with D possibly TRBD2 on 5 matching bases. The germline V gene encodes CDR1 SGHTA and CDR2 FQGNSA. With 5 bases removed from V and 5 bases from J, the gap between germline ends came to 10 bases. The CDR3 consists of 12 residues. The CDR3 region is CASSPTEDEQYF. The CDR3 coding sequence is TGTGCCAGCAGCCCCACGGAGGACGAGCAGTACTTC.

V is TRBV28 and J is TRBJ1-5; TRBD1 is a possible D gene (5 bases). In germline, CDR1 is MDHEN, CDR2 SYDVKM. The CDR3 is 14 amino acids. Between the trimmed V and J ends, which lost 5 bases and 2 bases, there was a span of 10 bases. The chain's CDR3 is CASSPGRGNQPQHF. CDR3 in DNA: TGTGCCAGCAGTCCCGGCAGGGGCAATCAGCCCCAGCATTTT. Using reference TRBV28 and TRBJ1-5 for the parts outside the CDR3, the full variable domain is DVKVTQSSRYLVKRTGEKVFLECVQDMDHENMFWYRQDPGLGLRLIYFSYDVKMKEKGDIPEGYSVSREKKERFSLILESASTNQTSMYLCASSPGRGNQPQHFGDGTRLSIL.

CDR3 sequence reads: CASSSGDSLNEQYF. In DNA, the CDR3 is TGTGCCAGCAGTTCAGGGGATTCCCTAAACGAGCAGTACTTC. This chain links TRBV6-5 with TRBJ2-7, with D possibly matching TRBD1 (6 bases). Per the germline V gene, CDR1 is MNHEY and CDR2 is SVGAGI. Trimming stripped 4 bases from V and 5 bases from J, with 15 bases between. The CDR3 loop spans 14 amino acids.

The V gene is TRBV5-1, the J gene TRBJ1-3; no definite D call. CDR3 size: 15 residues. V lost 3 bases to trimming and J lost 0 bases, with 10 bases between them. The germline V gene encodes CDR1 SGHRS and CDR2 YFSETQ. DNA of the CDR3: TGCGCCAGCAGCTCCTACCAGCGCTCTGGAAACACCATATATTTT. It yields the protein CASSSYQRSGNTIYF.

CDR3 sequence: CASTIQGAQYF. DNA of the CDR3: TGTGCCAGCACCATACAGGGAGCGCAGTATTTT. V gene TRBV7-9 combines with J gene TRBJ2-3, with a tentative D call TRBD1 (6 bases). CDR3 length equals 11 residues. Germline V gene sequence: CDR1 SEHNR, CDR2 FQNEAQ (reference sequence). Trimming removed 7 bases at V and 10 bases at J, with 12 bases between.

The chain carries TRBV5-5 and TRBJ2-2; 11 bases map to TRBD1. This CDR3 contains 17 residues. Germline V gives CDR1 SGHKS, CDR2 YYEKEE (reference sequence). Trimming at V came to 0 bases and at J to 7 bases, leaving 8 bases not matched to a gene. The CDR3 reads CASSLDRTGGGDGELFF. CDR3 DNA: TGTGCCAGCAGCTTGGACAGGACAGGGGGCGGAGACGGGGAGCTGTTTTTT.

The chain uses TRBV28 and TRBJ2-7; 8 bases are shared with TRBD1. This CDR3 contains 14 residues. The V segment lost 6 bases and the J segment 3 bases; nucleotides outside the gene matches: 7. The germline gives CDR1 MDHEN, CDR2 SYDVKM. The CDR3 here is CASRTGDRIYEQYF. The CDR3 nucleotides are TGTGCCAGCAGGACGGGGGACAGGATCTACGAGCAGTACTTC.

This chain uses TRBV7-3 with TRBJ2-7, with 10 bases that match TRBD2. The junction had 8 bases not matched to a gene; V was cut back by 4 bases and J by 5 bases. The CDR3 extends over 15 amino acids. Germline CDR1 and CDR2: SGHTA and FQGTGA. CDR3 residues: CASSSGSGRQNEQYF. The CDR3 bases are TGTGCCAGCAGCTCGGGTAGCGGGAGGCAGAACGAGCAGTACTTC.

The chain joins TRBV12-2 to TRBJ1-1. TRBV12-2 is a pseudogene. This CDR3 has 13 residues. The CDR3 protein is CASRLGSGTEAFF. The CDR3 bases are TGTGCAAGTCGCTTAGGGAGTGGCACTGAAGCTTTCTTT.